The T cell receptor beta chain described here comes from a study of cytomegalovirus exposure and HLA in healthy donors listed by TCRdb under 2017. Regarding the study in general: According to an earlier analysis of 550 to 700 of the donors, 150 million to 200 million T cells yielded roughly 100 million unique TCR beta sequences and about 300 Gb of sequence data. Roughly 300 gigabases of sequencing data and roughly 90 million unique TCR sequences were included in an early release covering roughly 600 HLA-typed donors. Of the roughly 400 genotyped donors, roughly 80% fell in the genetic ancestry cluster associated with self-reported Caucasian donors. The study aimed to test whether cataloging public T cell receptors could reveal signatures of past pathogen exposure. The study used immunosequencing to profile the T cell repertoires of several hundred subjects and linked those repertoires to cytomegalovirus serostatus. A separate validation cohort of 100 to 150 different subjects was used in addition to the approximately 700-subject first cohort. High-throughput TCR immunosequencing, statistical association of individual TCRs with disease status, and machine learning were combined to predict cytomegalovirus infection status. A later analysis re-analyzed previously published TCR beta repertoires from 500 to 700 donors and added high-resolution HLA genotyping to study TCR occurrence patterns. In the later analysis, no new phenotypic data were used to find candidate immune exposures; instead, reliance was placed on TCR beta sequences and their occurrence across donors. An earlier analysis of 587 of the donors applied high-throughput TCR beta sequencing to assess whether each TCR beta V gene segment acted as functional or pseudogenic. Alongside the repertoire data, information on donor age, sex, ethnicity and CMV serostatus was compiled. A later genetic analysis used genome-wide SNP genotypes for about 60% of the 666 donors, treating that subset as a discovery cohort. Every discovery cohort repertoire had been produced on one sequencing platform. HLA typing included class I and class II loci at four-digit resolution. The number of typed donors differed by locus: 629-630 for A, B, C, DRB1 and DQB1; some 540 for DQA1; 600 to 610 for DPA1; and some 470 for DPB1. A handful of DR-DQ haplotypes were handled as single units for association and clustering because linkage in the cohort was strong. Across some 400 genotyped donors of the cohort, an average of 235,054 unique TCR beta nucleotide sequences per donor were sequenced, and roughly 20% of those sequences were non-productive. Broad study findings and their caveats: The 87-base-pair reads could not distinguish some IMGT-functional V segments, including TRBV6-2 and TRBV6-3, so those segments were excluded. A further reported finding was that TCR beta sequences accurately predicted the HLA-A and HLA-B alleles for most subjects in the first cohort. In a later analysis, most CMV-associated TCR beta chains were found to appear HLA-restricted, with HLA associations seemingly driven largely by CMV exposure. Assigning TCR associations to individual alleles was difficult when HLA alleles, especially DR and DQ, strongly co-occurred. The classifier was reported to diagnose cytomegalovirus status with high specificity and sensitivity in both the original cohort and the validation cohort. In a later genetic analysis, fewer N-insertions in productive TCRs were reported among donors in an Asian-associated ancestry cluster than the 666-donor mean. The study gave a list of 150 to 200 TCR beta chains associated with cytomegalovirus. A later analysis associated about 17,000 TCR beta sequences with specific HLA alleles at a false discovery rate of 0.05. Linkage disequilibrium might explain the correlated functional status among segregating V segments, but an unknown experimental factor could not be ruled out. Sequencing depth was assumed to be roughly uniform across donors in the presence/absence analyses, though that assumption may not hold. Broadly in line with IMGT annotations, most TCR beta V segments showed up in productive rearrangements about 90% or about 30% of the time in an earlier analysis of under 700 of the donors. According to a later analysis, TCR association rates differed among HLA loci, with DRB1 alleles showing the most associated TCRs and HLA-C alleles showing the fewest. A later genetic analysis associated a missense DCLRE1C variant with V-gene and J-gene trimming of TCR beta chains, and an independent cohort replicated the association. A cluster of highly shared sequence variants was judged likely to represent a technical artifact of the sequencing pipeline. The only immune exposure information available for the cohort was CMV serostatus. The cohort was sequenced for TCR beta chains only, and without alpha or paired-chain data the features that could be detected were limited. Most TCR sequences were observed very rarely across donors, whereas some public TCRs were present in many individuals. Three of the identified cytomegalovirus-associated TCR beta chains were confirmed in vitro to be specific for cytomegalovirus antigens. In a later analysis, HLA-associated TCR beta chains showed more clonal expansion and lower generation probabilities than non-associated chains that were equally common. About 17 rarely observed V segments, including chromosome 9 orphons, were excluded from the earlier analysis of approximately 600 of the donors because counts were too low. According to the authors, the approach could potentially be generalized to other disease states and immunological phenotypes. Because HLA typing was unavailable for some donors at each locus, only the typed subset was used in association tests. Several of the top co-occurrence clusters appeared to be linked to parvovirus B19, influenza, CMV and Epstein-Barr virus, according to a later analysis.

A remark on this clone: The specificity of this receptor is unknown. No much larger clone is present one base from it, and per-base qualities are unavailable.

Cut back by 3 bases and 7 bases, the V and J ends lie 7 bases apart. Taken from cysteine to phenylalanine, the CDR3 has 11 residues. The sequence is cut down to CDR3 DNA, 33 bases in frame from base 1. As encoded in the germline V gene, CDR1 is SGHVS while CDR2 is FQNEAQ. The cohort consisted of 600 to 700 healthy bone marrow donors. At the time of sampling, all cohort members were nominally healthy, though unrecorded immune exposures were likely present. The donor was CMV seronegative and was included in the group of a few hundred seronegative cohort members. A peripheral blood sample was collected from each donor, and TCR beta sequencing was performed on peripheral blood mononuclear cells. Genomic DNA was extracted from the blood cell samples with the Qiagen DNeasy Blood Extraction Kit. The receptor library was made with the immunoSEQ multiplex PCR assay. The multiplex PCR relied on a mix of 60 forward primers for TCR Vbeta segments and 13 reverse primers for TCR Jbeta segments. Amplification of the CDR3 region of rearranged TCR beta genes was performed with a multiplex PCR assay on genomic DNA. On the Illumina HiSeq System, the amplified TCR beta libraries were sequenced as 87-base-pair reads. In the authors' own workflow: Across the roughly 700 repertoires, a later analysis counted 80 million or so unique TCR beta chains, around 10 million of which were shared by at least two donors. Raw reads were error-corrected and collapsed into unique sequences with a nearest-neighbor algorithm that merged closely related sequences to remove PCR and sequencing errors. Alignment of CDR3 sequences to IMGT reference sequences was used to assign V, D and J gene segments. Each retained sequence needed at least a six-nucleotide match to both a V gene segment and a J gene segment. A rearrangement counted as productive if the CDR3 had no stop codons and remained in frame with V and J, and every other rearrangement counted as non-productive. CDR3 was defined according to IMGT convention as the region running from the second conserved V-encoded cysteine to the conserved J-encoded phenylalanine. The earlier analysis of 450 to 750 of the donors excluded any sequence lacking an unambiguous match to a single V gene segment. An earlier analysis of 587 of the donors classified V segments as functional when productive rearrangements were above 56.7% and as segregating when the standard deviation between donors was above 5%. A statistical classification framework was built for diagnosing cytomegalovirus status from the catalog of TCR beta chain sequences. In a later analysis, V and J genes were assigned by comparing TCR nucleotide sequences against IMGT/GENE-DB human TR gene sequences. Using the TCRdist pipeline, a later analysis assigned CDR3 sequences along with most-parsimonious VDJ recombination scenarios. In a later analysis, every TCR beta chain was defined by the combination of its CDR3 amino acid sequence and its V-gene family, and reads without a unique V-gene family were dropped. To address suspected cross-contamination and a sequencing artifact, a later analysis removed over 500 highly shared, low-generation-probability nucleotide sequences. In a later analysis, a clonal expansion index was calculated for each public chain from normalized within-repertoire ranks of inferred template counts. In a later analysis, generation probabilities were computed with a VDJ recombination model fitted to out-of-frame rearrangements, and the resulting probabilities were checked against IGoR. A later analysis scored TCR-TCR, TCR-HLA and TCR-CMV co-occurrence with hypergeometric tests, applying a repertoire-size bias correction to TCR pairs. In a later analysis, false discovery rates were estimated by permuting HLA or CMV assignments 20 times. A later analysis grouped co-occurring TCRs with DBSCAN, adding TCRdist sequence similarity when clustering within HLA-allele-positive subsets. Repertoires with fewer than 30,000 or more than 120,000 public chains, plus five repertoires with anomalous nucleotide sharing, were excluded from co-occurrence clustering. Drawn from immuneACCESS, this table holds only the in-frame rearrangements with V and J called that TCRdb kept. Clones are partly lost; checked studies trace under half to an unresolved V gene and leave the rest unexplained. V and J calls and clone size come straight from that table; D and trimming were deduced from the DNA. The sample records around 300,000 clones, more than 55% of which are singletons. The ten top clones hold approximately 2.1% of the sample.

The source of this sequence is a female donor in good health and CMV-seronegative. The sequence joins TRBV7-8 to TRBJ2-7; TRBD1 is a possible D gene, resting on 5 matching bases. The sample taken for sequencing was PBMCs. The DNA is as follows: TGTGCCAGCAGCTTGGGGCAAGAGCAGTACTTC. Its protein reads: CASSLGQEQYF. This CDR3, with the reference TRBV7-8 and TRBJ2-7 proteins standing in past its ends, gives the full variable domain GAGVSQSPRYKVAKRGQDVALRCDPISGHVSLFWYQQALGQGPEFLTYFQNEAQLDKSGLPSDRFFAERPEGSVSTLKIQRTQQEDSAVYLCASSLGQEQYFGPGTRLTVT.